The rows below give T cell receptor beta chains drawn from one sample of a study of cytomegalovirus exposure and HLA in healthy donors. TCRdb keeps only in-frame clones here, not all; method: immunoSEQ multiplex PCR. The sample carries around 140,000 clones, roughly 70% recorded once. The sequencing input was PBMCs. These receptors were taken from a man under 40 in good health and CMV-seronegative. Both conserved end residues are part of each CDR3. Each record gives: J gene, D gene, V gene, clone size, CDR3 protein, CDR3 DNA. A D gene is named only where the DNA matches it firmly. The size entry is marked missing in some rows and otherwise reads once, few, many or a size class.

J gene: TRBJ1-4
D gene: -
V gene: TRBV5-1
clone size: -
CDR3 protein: CASSLRSENEKLFF
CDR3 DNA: TGCGCCAGCAGCTTAAGGTCGGAGAATGAAAAACTGTTTTTT

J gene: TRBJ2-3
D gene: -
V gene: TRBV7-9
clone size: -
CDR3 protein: CASSLSQGNPSTDTQYF
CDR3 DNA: TGTGCCAGCAGCTTATCACAGGGAAACCCTAGCACAGATACGCAGTATTTT

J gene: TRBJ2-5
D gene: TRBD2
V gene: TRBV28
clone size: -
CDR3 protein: CASTGGGEETQYF
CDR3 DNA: TGTGCCAGCACCGGGGGGGGCGAAGAGACCCAGTACTTC

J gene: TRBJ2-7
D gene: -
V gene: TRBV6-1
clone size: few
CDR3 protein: CASSEYGIQVGEQYF
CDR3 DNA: TGTGCCAGCAGTGAATACGGGATTCAAGTAGGCGAGCAGTACTTC

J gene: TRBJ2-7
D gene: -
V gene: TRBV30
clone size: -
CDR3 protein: CAWSASSGEEQYF
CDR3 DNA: TGTGCCTGGAGTGCGTCATCAGGGGAAGAGCAGTACTTC

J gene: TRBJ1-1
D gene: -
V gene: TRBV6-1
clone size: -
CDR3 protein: CASRRQYGDTEAFF
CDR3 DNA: TGTGCCAGCAGGAGACAGTATGGGGACACTGAAGCTTTCTTT

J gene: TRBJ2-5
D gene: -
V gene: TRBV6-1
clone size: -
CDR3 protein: CASTPTRGAETQYF
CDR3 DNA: TGTGCCAGCACCCCGACCAGGGGGGCCGAGACCCAGTACTTC

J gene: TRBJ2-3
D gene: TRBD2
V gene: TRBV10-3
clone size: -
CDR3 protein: CAIKRAGGQGTDTQYF
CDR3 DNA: TGTGCCATCAAGAGAGCGGGGGGGCAGGGTACAGATACGCAGTATTTT

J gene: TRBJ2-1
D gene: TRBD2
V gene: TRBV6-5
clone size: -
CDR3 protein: CASRVTSGSYEQFF
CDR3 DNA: TGTGCCAGCAGAGTGACTAGCGGGAGTTATGAGCAGTTCTTC

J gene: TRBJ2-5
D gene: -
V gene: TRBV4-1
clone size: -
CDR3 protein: CASSHHRLNQETQYF
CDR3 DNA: TGCGCCAGCAGCCACCACAGGCTAAACCAAGAGACCCAGTACTTC

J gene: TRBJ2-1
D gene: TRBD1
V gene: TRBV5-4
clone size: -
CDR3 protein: CASSLQGSHEQFF
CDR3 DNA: TGTGCCAGCAGCTTACAGGGGAGCCATGAGCAGTTCTTC

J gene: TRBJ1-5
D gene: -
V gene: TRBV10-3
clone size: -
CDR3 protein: CAIRGDSNQPQHF
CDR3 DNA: TGTGCCATCAGGGGAGATAGCAATCAGCCCCAGCATTTT

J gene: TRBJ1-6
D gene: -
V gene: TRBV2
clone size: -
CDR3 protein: CASRARQAIYNSPLHF
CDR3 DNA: TGTGCCAGCAGAGCACGACAGGCTATCTATAATTCACCCCTCCACTTT

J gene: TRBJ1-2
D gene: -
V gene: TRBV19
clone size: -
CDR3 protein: CASSTNYGYTF
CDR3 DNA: TGTGCCAGTAGTACAAACTATGGCTACACCTTC

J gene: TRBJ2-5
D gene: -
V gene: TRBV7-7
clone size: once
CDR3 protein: CASSRQDRSYQETQYF
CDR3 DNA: TGTGCCAGCAGCCGTCAGGACAGATCGTACCAAGAGACCCAGTACTTC

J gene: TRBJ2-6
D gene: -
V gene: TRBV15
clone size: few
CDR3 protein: CATSRGTGSGANGLTF
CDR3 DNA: TGTGCCACCAGCAGGGGCACGGGCTCTGGGGCCAACGGCCTGACTTTC

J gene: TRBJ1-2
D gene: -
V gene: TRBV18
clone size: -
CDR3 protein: CASSPNWFLENGYTF
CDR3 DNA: TGTGCCAGCTCACCTAATTGGTTTTTGGAGAATGGCTACACCTTC

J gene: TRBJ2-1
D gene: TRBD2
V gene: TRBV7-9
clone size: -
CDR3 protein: CASSPIGTRDNEQFF
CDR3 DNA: TGTGCCAGCAGCCCAATCGGGACTAGGGACAATGAGCAGTTCTTC

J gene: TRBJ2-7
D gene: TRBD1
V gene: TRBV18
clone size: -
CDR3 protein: CASSGTGGGEQYF
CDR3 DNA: TGTGCCAGCTCAGGGACAGGGGGCGGCGAGCAGTACTTC

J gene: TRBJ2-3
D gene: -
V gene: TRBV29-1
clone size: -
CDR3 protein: CSVDSDRYTDTQYF
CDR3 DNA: TGCAGCGTTGATAGCGATCGATACACAGATACGCAGTATTTT

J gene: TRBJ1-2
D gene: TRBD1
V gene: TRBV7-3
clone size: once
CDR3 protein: CASSLFGTEDGYTF
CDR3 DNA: TGTGCCAGCAGCTTATTCGGGACAGAGGATGGCTACACCTTC

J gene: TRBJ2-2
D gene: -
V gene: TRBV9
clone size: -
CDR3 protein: CASSVAGVGELFF
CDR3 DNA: TGTGCCAGCAGCGTAGCAGGGGTCGGGGAGCTGTTTTTT

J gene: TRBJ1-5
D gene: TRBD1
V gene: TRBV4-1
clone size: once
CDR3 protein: CASSRQGGNQPQHF
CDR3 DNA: TGCGCCAGCAGCCGTCAGGGGGGTAATCAGCCCCAGCATTTT

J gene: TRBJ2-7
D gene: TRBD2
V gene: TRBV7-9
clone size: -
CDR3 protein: CASSQLGTSGYEQYF
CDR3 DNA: TGTGCCAGCAGCCAACTAGGGACTAGCGGCTACGAGCAGTACTTC

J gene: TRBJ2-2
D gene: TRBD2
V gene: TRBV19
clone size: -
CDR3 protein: CASAATRWLAVGELFF
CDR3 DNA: TGTGCCAGTGCAGCGACGCGGTGGCTAGCGGTCGGGGAGCTGTTTTTT

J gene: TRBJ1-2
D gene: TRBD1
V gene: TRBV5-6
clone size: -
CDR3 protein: CASSSGQGFGYTF
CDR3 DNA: TGTGCCAGCAGCTCCGGACAGGGCTTTGGCTACACCTTC

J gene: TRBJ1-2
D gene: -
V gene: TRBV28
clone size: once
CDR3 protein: CASSWGRDIGYTF
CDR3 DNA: TGTGCCAGCAGTTGGGGACGGGACATCGGCTACACCTTC